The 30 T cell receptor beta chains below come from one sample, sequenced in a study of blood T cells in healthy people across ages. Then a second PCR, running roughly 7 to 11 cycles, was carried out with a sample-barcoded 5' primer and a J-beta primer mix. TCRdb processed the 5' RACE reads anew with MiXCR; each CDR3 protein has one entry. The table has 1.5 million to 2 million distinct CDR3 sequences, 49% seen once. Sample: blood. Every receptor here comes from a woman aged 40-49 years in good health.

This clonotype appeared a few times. CDR3 DNA sequence: TGTGCCAGCAGCTTGGCGCGGGGGGGAGGCTACACCTTC. This codes for CASSLARGGGYTF. This chain links TRBV5-5 with TRBJ1-2, with D perhaps matching TRBD1 (5 bases). The V gene's germline CDR1 is SGHKS and CDR2 YYEKEE (reference sequence). The V and J ends lost 0 bases and 8 bases respectively, with 11 bases between them. The CDR3 totals 13 residues.

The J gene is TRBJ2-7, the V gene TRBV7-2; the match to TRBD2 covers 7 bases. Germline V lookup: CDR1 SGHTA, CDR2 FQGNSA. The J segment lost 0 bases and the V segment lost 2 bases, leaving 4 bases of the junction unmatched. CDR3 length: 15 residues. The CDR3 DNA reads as TGTGCCAGCAGCTTACAATCTAGCGGCTCCTACGAGCAGTACTTC. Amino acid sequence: CASSLQSSGSYEQYF.

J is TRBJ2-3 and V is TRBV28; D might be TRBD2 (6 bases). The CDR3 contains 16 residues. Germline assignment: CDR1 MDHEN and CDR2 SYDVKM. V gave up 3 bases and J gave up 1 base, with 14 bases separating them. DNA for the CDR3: TGTGCCAGCAGTTTTACCCGGGGGTGGGGCACAGATACGCAGTATTTT. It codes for CASSFTRGWGTDTQYF.

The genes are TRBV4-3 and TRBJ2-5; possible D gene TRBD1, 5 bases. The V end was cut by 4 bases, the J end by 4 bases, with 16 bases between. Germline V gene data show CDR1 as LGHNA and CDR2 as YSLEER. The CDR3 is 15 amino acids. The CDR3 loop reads CASSPRLGLIETQYF. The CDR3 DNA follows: TGCGCCAGCAGCCCACGATTGGGGCTAATAGAGACCCAGTACTTC.

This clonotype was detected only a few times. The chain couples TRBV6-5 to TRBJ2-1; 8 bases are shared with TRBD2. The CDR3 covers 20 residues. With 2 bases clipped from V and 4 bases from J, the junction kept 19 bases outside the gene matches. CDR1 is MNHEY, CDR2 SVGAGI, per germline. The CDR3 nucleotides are TGTGCCAGCAGTTACGGGCGGGCGCGGGGGGCCCTACAGCTTTACAATGAGCAGTTCTTC. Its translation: CASSYGRARGALQLYNEQFF.

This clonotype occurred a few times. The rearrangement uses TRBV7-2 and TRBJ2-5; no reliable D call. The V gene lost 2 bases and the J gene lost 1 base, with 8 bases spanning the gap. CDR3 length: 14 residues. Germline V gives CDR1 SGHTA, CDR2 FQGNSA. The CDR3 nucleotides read TGTGCCAGCAGCTTAAGGGTCAGCCAAGAGACCCAGTACTTC. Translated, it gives CASSLRVSQETQYF.

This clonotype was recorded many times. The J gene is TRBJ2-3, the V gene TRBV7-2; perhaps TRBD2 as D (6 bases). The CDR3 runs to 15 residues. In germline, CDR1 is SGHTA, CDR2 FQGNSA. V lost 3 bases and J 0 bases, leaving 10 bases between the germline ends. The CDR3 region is CASSFGLTSTDTQYF. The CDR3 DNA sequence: TGTGCCAGCAGCTTCGGACTAACTAGCACAGATACGCAGTATTTT.

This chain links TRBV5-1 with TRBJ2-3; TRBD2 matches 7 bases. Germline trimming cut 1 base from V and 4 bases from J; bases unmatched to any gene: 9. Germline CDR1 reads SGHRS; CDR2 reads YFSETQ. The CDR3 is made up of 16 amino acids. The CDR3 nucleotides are TGCGCCAGCAGCTTGTTTACGGGGGGAACCGCAGATACGCAGTATTTT. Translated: CASSLFTGGTADTQYF.

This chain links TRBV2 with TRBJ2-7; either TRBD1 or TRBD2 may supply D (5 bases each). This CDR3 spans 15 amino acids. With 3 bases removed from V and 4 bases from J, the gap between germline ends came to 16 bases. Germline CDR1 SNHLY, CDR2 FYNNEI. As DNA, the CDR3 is TGTGCCAGCAGTGATTTGGTCAGGGAGCCATACGAGCAGTACTTC. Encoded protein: CASSDLVREPYEQYF.

CDR3 sequence reads: CASSHLEGHYGYTF. The CDR3 region has the DNA TGTGCCAGCAGTCACCTCGAGGGTCACTATGGCTACACCTTC. The gene calls are TRBV6-1 and TRBJ1-2; the D is unclear. Trimming pared 5 bases from V and 3 bases from J, leaving 13 bases between. The length of the CDR3 is 14 residues. Per germline, CDR1 MNHNS and CDR2 SASEGT.

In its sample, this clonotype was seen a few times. The CDR3 bases are TGTGCCAGCAGTTCCCCTTGGGACAGGGGCTACGAGCAGTACTTC. Protein: CASSSPWDRGYEQYF. The chain is built from TRBV6-5 and TRBJ2-5, with 10 bases lining up with TRBD1. The DNA end favors TRBJ2-7, so the J call may be wrong. This CDR3 is built from 15 residues. Germline V gene data show CDR1 as MNHEY and CDR2 as SVGAGI.

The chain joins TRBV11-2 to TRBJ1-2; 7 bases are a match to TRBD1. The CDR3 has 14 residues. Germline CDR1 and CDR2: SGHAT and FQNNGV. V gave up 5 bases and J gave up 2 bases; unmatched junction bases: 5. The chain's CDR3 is CASSALGQNYGYTF. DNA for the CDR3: TGTGCCAGCAGCGCCCTGGGACAGAACTATGGCTACACCTTC.

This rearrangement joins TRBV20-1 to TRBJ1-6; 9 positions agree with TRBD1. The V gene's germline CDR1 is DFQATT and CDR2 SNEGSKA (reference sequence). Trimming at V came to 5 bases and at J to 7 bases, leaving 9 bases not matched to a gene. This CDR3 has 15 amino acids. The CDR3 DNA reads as TGCAGTGCTTTATCGGGACAGGGAAGAAATTCACCCCTCCACTTT. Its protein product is CSALSGQGRNSPLHF.

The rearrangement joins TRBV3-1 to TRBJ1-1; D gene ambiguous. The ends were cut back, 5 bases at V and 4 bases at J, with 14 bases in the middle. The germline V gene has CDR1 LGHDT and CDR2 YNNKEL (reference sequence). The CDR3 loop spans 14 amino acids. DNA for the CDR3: TGTGCCAGCAGCTACGGACGGGGATTCACTGAAGCTTTCTTT. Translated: CASSYGRGFTEAFF.

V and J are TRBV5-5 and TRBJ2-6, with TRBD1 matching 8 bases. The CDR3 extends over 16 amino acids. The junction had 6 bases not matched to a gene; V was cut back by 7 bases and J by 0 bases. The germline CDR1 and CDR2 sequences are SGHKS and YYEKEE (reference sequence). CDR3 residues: CASVGQGTSGANVLTF. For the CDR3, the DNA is TGTGCCAGCGTAGGACAGGGAACCTCTGGGGCCAACGTCCTGACTTTC.

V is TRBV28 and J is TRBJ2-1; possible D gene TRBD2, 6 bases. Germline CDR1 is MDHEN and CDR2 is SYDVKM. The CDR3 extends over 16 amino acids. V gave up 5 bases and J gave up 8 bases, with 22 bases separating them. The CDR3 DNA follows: TGTGCCAGCAGTCCCTCCTTTAGGGTAGCGGTGGATGAGCAGTTCTTC. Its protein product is CASSPSFRVAVDEQFF. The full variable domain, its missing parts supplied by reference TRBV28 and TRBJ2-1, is DVKVTQSSRYLVKRTGEKVFLECVQDMDHENMFWYRQDPGLGLRLIYFSYDVKMKEKGDIPEGYSVSREKKERFSLILESASTNQTSMYLCASSPSFRVAVDEQFFGPGTRLTVL.

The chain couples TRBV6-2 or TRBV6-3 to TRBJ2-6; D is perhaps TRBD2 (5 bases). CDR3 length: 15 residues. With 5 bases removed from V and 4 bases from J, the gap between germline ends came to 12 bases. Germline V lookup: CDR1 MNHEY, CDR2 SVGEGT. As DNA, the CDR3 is TGTGCCAGCAGTACGTTCGGGGTCGGGGCCAACGTCCTGACTTTC. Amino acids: CASSTFGVGANVLTF.

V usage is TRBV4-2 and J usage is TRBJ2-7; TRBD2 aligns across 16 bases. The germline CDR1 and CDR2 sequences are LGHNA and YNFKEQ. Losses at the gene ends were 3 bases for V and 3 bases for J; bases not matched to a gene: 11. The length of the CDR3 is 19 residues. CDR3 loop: CASSHATGTSGGDVYEQYF. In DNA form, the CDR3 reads TGTGCCAGCAGCCACGCGACGGGGACTAGCGGGGGGGACGTCTACGAGCAGTACTTC.

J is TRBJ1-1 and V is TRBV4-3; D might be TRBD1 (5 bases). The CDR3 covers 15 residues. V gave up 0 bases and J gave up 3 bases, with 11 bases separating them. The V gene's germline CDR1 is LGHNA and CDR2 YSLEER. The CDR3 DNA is TGCGCCAGCAGCCAAGATAAAGGGGCGGACACTGAAGCTTTCTTT. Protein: CASSQDKGADTEAFF.

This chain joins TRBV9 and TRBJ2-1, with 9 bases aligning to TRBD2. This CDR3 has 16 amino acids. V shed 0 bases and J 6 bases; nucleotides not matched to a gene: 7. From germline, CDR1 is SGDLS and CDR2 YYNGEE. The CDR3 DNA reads TGTGCCAGCAGCGTAGATCCTAGCGGGGTGCTCAATGAGCAGTTCTTC. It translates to CASSVDPSGVLNEQFF. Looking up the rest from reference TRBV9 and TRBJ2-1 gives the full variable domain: DSGVTQTPKHLITATGQRVTLRCSPRSGDLSVYWYQQSLDQGLQFLIQYYNGEERAKGNILERFSAQQFPDLHSELNLSSLELGDSALYFCASSVDPSGVLNEQFFGPGTRLTVL.

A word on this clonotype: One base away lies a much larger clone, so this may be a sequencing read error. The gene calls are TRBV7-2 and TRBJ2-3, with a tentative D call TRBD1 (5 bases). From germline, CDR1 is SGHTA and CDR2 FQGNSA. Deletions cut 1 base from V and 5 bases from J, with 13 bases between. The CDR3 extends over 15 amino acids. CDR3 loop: CASSLGAPGLDTQYF. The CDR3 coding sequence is TGTGCCAGCAGCTTAGGCGCGCCAGGGTTAGATACGCAGTATTTT.

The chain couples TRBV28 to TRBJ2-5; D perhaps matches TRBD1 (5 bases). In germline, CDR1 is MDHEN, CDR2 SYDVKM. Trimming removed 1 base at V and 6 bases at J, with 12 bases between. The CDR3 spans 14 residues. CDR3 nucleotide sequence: TGTGCCAGCAGTTTATCGACAGTGTCAAAGACCCAGTACTTC. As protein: CASSLSTVSKTQYF.

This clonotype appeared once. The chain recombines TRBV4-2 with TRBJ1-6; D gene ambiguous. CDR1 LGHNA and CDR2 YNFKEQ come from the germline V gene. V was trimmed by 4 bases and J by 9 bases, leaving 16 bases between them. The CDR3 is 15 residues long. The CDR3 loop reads CASSPDLKGSSPLHF. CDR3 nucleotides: TGTGCCAGCAGCCCGGACCTTAAAGGGAGTTCACCCCTCCACTTT.

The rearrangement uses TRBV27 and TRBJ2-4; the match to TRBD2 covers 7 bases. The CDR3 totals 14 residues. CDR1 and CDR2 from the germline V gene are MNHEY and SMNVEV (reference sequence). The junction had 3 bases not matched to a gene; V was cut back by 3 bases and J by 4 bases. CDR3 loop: CASSFGGVKNIQYF. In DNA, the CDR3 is TGTGCCAGCAGTTTTGGGGGGGTGAAAAACATTCAGTACTTC.

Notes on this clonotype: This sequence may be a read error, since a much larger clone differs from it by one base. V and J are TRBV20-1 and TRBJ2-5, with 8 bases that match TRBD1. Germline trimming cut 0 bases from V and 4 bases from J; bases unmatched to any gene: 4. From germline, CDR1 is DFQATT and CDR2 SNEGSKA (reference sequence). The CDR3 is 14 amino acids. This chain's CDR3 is CSARDSDRGETQYF. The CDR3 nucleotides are TGCAGTGCTAGAGATAGCGACAGGGGAGAGACCCAGTACTTC.

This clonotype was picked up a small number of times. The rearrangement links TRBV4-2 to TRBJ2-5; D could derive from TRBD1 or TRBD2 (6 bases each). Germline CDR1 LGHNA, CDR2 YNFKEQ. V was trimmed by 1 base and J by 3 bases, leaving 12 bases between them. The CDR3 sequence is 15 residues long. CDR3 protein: CASSQAGAGEETQYF. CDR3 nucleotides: TGTGCCAGCAGCCAAGCGGGGGCAGGGGAAGAGACCCAGTACTTC.

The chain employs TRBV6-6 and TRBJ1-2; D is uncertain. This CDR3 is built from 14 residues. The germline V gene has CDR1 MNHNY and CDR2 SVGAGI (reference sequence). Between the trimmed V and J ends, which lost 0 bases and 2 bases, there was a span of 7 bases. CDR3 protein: CASSYSNSNYGYTF. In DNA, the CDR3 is TGTGCCAGCAGTTACTCCAACAGCAACTATGGCTACACCTTC.

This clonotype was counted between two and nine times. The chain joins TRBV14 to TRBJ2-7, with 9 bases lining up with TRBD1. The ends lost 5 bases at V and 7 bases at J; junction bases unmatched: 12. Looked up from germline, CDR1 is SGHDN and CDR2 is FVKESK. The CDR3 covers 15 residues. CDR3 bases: TGTGCCAGCAGCTCCCGAGGACAGGGGAACAGGGAGCAGTACTTC. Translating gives CASSSRGQGNREQYF. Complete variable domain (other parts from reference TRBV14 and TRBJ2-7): EAGVTQFPSHSVIEKGQTVTLRCDPISGHDNLYWYRRVMGKEIKFLLHFVKESKQDESGMPNNRFLAERTGGTYSTLKVQPAELEDSGVYFCASSSRGQGNREQYFGPGTRLTVT.

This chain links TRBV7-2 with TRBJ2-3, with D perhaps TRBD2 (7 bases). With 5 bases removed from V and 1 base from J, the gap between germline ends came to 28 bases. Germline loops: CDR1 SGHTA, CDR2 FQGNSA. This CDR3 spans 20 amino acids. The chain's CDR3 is CASSLGWRPGGLFGTDTQYF. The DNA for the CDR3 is TGTGCCAGCAGCCTAGGATGGAGGCCGGGGGGCCTTTTCGGCACAGATACGCAGTATTTT.

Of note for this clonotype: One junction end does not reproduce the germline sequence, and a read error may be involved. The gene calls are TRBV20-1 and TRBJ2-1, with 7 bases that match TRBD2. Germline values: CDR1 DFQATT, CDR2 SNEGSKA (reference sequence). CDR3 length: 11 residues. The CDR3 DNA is TGCAGGGCTAGCGGAGACAATGAGCAGTTCTTC. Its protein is CRASGDNEQFF.